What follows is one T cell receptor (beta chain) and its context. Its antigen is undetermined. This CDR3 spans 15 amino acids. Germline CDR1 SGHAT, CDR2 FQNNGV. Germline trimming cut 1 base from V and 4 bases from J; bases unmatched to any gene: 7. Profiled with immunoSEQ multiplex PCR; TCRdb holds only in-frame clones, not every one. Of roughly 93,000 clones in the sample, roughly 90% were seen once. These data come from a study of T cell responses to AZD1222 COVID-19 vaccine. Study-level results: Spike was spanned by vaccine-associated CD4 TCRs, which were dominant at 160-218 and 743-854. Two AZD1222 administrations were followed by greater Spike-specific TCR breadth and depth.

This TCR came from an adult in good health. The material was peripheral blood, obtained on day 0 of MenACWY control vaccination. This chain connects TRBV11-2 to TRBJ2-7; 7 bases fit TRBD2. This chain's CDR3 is CASSLGGGSPYEQYF. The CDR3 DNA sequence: TGTGCCAGCAGCTTAGGGGGGGGAAGTCCTTACGAGCAGTACTTC.